The rows below give T cell receptor beta chains drawn from one sample of a study of neurological immune-mediated disorders. TCRdb independently ran MiXCR on the 5' RACE reads; one entry per CDR3 protein. Among around 52,000 distinct CDR3 sequences listed, less than 6% were seen once. Sample: CD4+ T cells from blood. These receptor sequences come from a woman younger than 35 with multiple sclerosis. Both conserved end residues are part of each CDR3. The D gene is left open where the match is weak. Clone size is not always given. Where it is, it says once, few, many or a class for expanded clones.

V gene	clone size	J gene	D gene	CDR3 DNA	CDR3 protein
TRBV27	many	TRBJ1-3	NA	TGTGCCAGCAGATCGCTGGGGCAGGGAGGAAACACCATATATTTT	CASRSLGQGGNTIYF
TRBV5-5	many	TRBJ2-7	NA	TGTGCCAGCAGCTTTACGGGGGCTTCCGAGCAGTACTTC	CASSFTGASEQYF
TRBV21-1	many	TRBJ1-2	NA	TGTGCCAGCAGCAAAAGGGGGGAATCCGATGGCTACACCTTC	CASSKRGESDGYTF
TRBV10-3	many	TRBJ2-3	TRBD2	TGTGCCATCAGTGAGTTCCAGCCGACTAGCGGCAGCACAGATACGCAGTATTTT	CAISEFQPTSGSTDTQYF
TRBV11-2	many	TRBJ2-2	NA	TGTGCCAGCAGCCCCCGTAACACCGGGGAGCTGTTTTTT	CASSPRNTGELFF
TRBV3-1	many	TRBJ1-6	TRBD1	TGTGCCAGCAGCAATCGACAGGGTGCGTCACCCCTCCACTTT	CASSNRQGASPLHF
TRBV12-3/TRBV12-4	many	TRBJ2-2	NA	TGTGCCAGCAGTTTGTGGGACACCGGGGAGCTGTTTTTT	CASSLWDTGELFF
TRBV5-1	many	TRBJ1-2	NA	TGCGCCAGCAGCCCGGGGACCGGAGTATGGTATGGCTACACCTTC	CASSPGTGVWYGYTF
TRBV5-6	few	TRBJ2-1	NA	TGTGCCAGCAGCTTCGGCGGGATTACCTACAATGAGCAGTTCTTC	CASSFGGITYNEQFF
TRBV5-1	many	TRBJ2-5	NA	TGCGCCAGCAGCTTGGCCACCCGATCTCAAGAGACCCAGTACTTC	CASSLATRSQETQYF
TRBV20-1	many	TRBJ1-2	NA	TGCAGTGCTATGACAGGTCTCTATGGCTACACCTTC	CSAMTGLYGYTF
TRBV12-3/TRBV12-4	many	TRBJ1-4	NA	TGTGCCAGCAGTCCAAAACAGGCGCCAACTAATGAAAAACTGTTTTTT	CASSPKQAPTNEKLFF
TRBV5-1	many	TRBJ2-5	TRBD2	TGCGCCAGCAGCTTGGGCAGGACTAGCGGGAGTCCCGTCCTCAAAGAGACCCAGTACTTC	CASSLGRTSGSPVLKETQYF
TRBV27	many	TRBJ1-1	NA	TGTGCCAGCAGCTCGTGGGCGAACACTGAAGCTTTCTTT	CASSSWANTEAFF
TRBV6-1	many	TRBJ2-4	TRBD2	TGTGCCAGCAGTCTTTTCAGGGAGGGCAAAAACATTCAGTACTTC	CASSLFREGKNIQYF
TRBV20-1	NA	TRBJ1-1	TRBD1	TGCAGTGCCTACTCTGACAGGGGTTTCACTGAAGCTTTCTTT	CSAYSDRGFTEAFF
TRBV20-1	many	TRBJ1-1	NA	TGCAGTGCTAGACAGCGAGAGGAGCGGGCTTTCTTT	CSARQREERAFF
TRBV4-2	many	TRBJ2-5	NA	TGTGCCAGCAGCCAGGCCCTAACCAGGAGCCAAGAGACCCAGTACTTC	CASSQALTRSQETQYF
TRBV20-1	many	TRBJ2-2	NA	TGCAGTGCCCCGAGGCGGCAGGGAAACACCGGGGAGCTGTTTTTT	CSAPRRQGNTGELFF
TRBV20-1	many	TRBJ2-1	NA	TGCAGTGCTAGAACACCGGGGGCCCGTAATTTCGTAAATGAGCAGTTCTTC	CSARTPGARNFVNEQFF
TRBV28	many	TRBJ2-5	NA	TGTGCCAGCAGTCCGGGACAAGAGACCCAGTACTTC	CASSPGQETQYF
TRBV7-8	many	TRBJ1-4	NA	TGTGCCAGCAGCCCCGCCGCTGGGAGCGTCGGTTTCTGGTCAACTAATGAAAAACTGTTTTTT	CASSPAAGSVGFWSTNEKLFF
TRBV7-8	many	TRBJ1-3	TRBD1	TGTGCCAGCAGCTTAGCCCCTAGGGCAGGGGGACACTCTGGAAACACCATATATTTT	CASSLAPRAGGHSGNTIYF
TRBV4-2	many	TRBJ1-6	NA	TGTGCCAGCAGCTCCCGGTTTGGGGAGACTGGTAATTCACCCCTCCACTTT	CASSSRFGETGNSPLHF
TRBV15	many	TRBJ2-3	TRBD2	TGTGCCACCAGCCCCCGCGGAGTAGCGGGAGTTAAAGATACGCAGTATTTT	CATSPRGVAGVKDTQYF
TRBV7-2	many	TRBJ1-1	NA	TGTGCCAGCAGCTTCGGGACCCGGAACACTGAAGCTTTCTTT	CASSFGTRNTEAFF
TRBV5-1	many	TRBJ2-3	NA	TGCGCCAGCAGCCGAGGGGGGAGCGACGATACGCAGTATTTT	CASSRGGSDDTQYF
TRBV28	many	TRBJ1-4	NA	TGTGCCAGCAGTTTCGGGGGAACTAATGAAAAACTGTTTTTT	CASSFGGTNEKLFF
TRBV4-1	many	TRBJ2-1	TRBD2	TGCGCCAGCAGCCAAGGCCTGCGCTCTCTAGCGGGGTCTCGCAATGAGCAGTTCTTC	CASSQGLRSLAGSRNEQFF
TRBV10-3	many	TRBJ2-4	NA	TGTGCCATCAGTGAGCAGCTAGCCAAAAACATTCAGTACTTC	CAISEQLAKNIQYF
TRBV6-2/TRBV6-3	many	TRBJ1-4	NA	TGTGCCAGCAGTTGGGGATTTAACCATGGCCCTCCGGACGGGGAAAAACTGTTTTTT	CASSWGFNHGPPDGEKLFF
TRBV28	NA	TRBJ2-5	TRBD2	TGTGCCAGCAGTAGGACCACCTCGGCTAGCGGGGAAGAGACCCAGTACTTC	CASSRTTSASGEETQYF
TRBV3-1	NA	TRBJ2-5	TRBD2	TGTGCCAGCAGCCTTACCGGGACTAGCGGAGAGACCCAGTACTTC	CASSLTGTSGETQYF
TRBV6-5	many	TRBJ1-2	TRBD1	TGTGCCAGCAGTTACTCTCTCAGGGGGGACGGCTACACCTTC	CASSYSLRGDGYTF
TRBV5-1	many	TRBJ2-1	TRBD2	TGCGCCAGCAGCTTGGAGGGAGGGCGATTGTGGAATGAGCAGTTCTTC	CASSLEGGRLWNEQFF
TRBV27	many	TRBJ2-3	NA	TGTGCCAGCAGCTCTAGAGACCCCGCAGATACGCAGTATTTT	CASSSRDPADTQYF
TRBV9	many	TRBJ1-6	NA	TGTGCCAGCAGCGTAGGACAGACCACGAATTCACCCCTCCACTTT	CASSVGQTTNSPLHF
TRBV5-1	many	TRBJ1-2	NA	TGCGCCAGCAGCTTGGGCCCGGGCCTCTATGGCTACACCTTC	CASSLGPGLYGYTF
TRBV7-2	many	TRBJ2-1	TRBD1	TGTGCCAGCAGCTCGCCCGGGACAGGGATCTCTGGGCAGTTCTTC	CASSSPGTGISGQFF
TRBV28	many	TRBJ2-1	TRBD1	TGTGCCAGCAGTAGCACCCCCGGGACAGGGGGCACCTACAATGAGCAGTTCTTC	CASSSTPGTGGTYNEQFF
TRBV12-3/TRBV12-4	many	TRBJ2-7	TRBD2	TGTGCCAGCAGTTTACGGACTTTGGGGGGGGAGCAGTACTTC	CASSLRTLGGEQYF
TRBV20-1	many	TRBJ1-6	TRBD1	TGCAGTGCTAGTTCCGGGACAGATTCTTCACCCCTCCACTTT	CSASSGTDSSPLHF
TRBV5-6	many	TRBJ1-2	TRBD1	TGTGCCAGCAGCCCCGGGACAGCGAAGGACCATTCGCACTATGGCTACACCTTC	CASSPGTAKDHSHYGYTF
TRBV19	NA	TRBJ1-1	TRBD1	TGTGCCAGTAGGGGACAGGGGTGGGACACTGAAGCTTTCTTT	CASRGQGWDTEAFF
TRBV30	NA	TRBJ1-5	TRBD1	TGTGCCTGGAGTGCCGGGACAGGGGAGGGTCAGCCCCAGCATTTT	CAWSAGTGEGQPQHF
TRBV7-9	NA	TRBJ2-1	NA	TGTGCCAGCAGCTTATCGGACTTCTCCAGCAATGAGCAGTTCTTC	CASSLSDFSSNEQFF